This TCR beta chain derives from a study of shared clonotypes between healthy human individuals (TCRdb year 2020). General notes on the study: Three men and a couple of women, aged 18 to 49 years, made up the cohort. To increase sequencing depth and limit assay-specific biases, different laboratories used diverse techniques to prepare libraries and sequence TCR repertoires. For each donor, three plates each were used for CD4 naive and CD4 memory, two plates were used for CD8 naive, and one plate was used for CD8 memory. Leukapheresis yielded between about 0.94 and 9.5 billion PBMCs per donor. The study deeply sequenced blood TCR repertoires of 5 or 6 healthy adults to estimate repertoire size and the extent of clonotype sharing between individuals.

Using the deep immunoSEQ assay, multiplex PCR amplified TCR CDR3 regions from genomic DNA. Extracted genomic DNA from each cell subset was spread evenly across all wells of several immunoSEQ 96-well plates, with each plate serving as a replicate. Each replicate PCR for sorted subsets received roughly 0.2 ug genomic DNA, equal to some 32,000 T cell genomes. Purified libraries were measured with a Qubit 3.0 fluorometer, size-checked on a Bioanalyzer 2100, and measured again with the KAPA Library Quantification kit. Every immunoSEQ 96-well plate was sequenced on a dedicated single-read 150-cycle Illumina NextSeq 550 flow cell. Per the authors' processing: Because only junctional sequences without quality scores were contained in the immunoSEQ output, filtering matching that applied to full-length reads could not be performed. To assign V/J genes and CDR3, sequences were annotated using PyIR, a Python wrapper for IgBLAST v1.9, with IMGT germline references. Reads with weak V/J assignments (E-value above 1e-6), missing CDR3, stop codons, out-of-frame junctions, or ambiguous translated residues were removed. V3J clonotypes were defined as sequences sharing an identical inferred V gene, J gene, and CDR3 amino acid sequence. To compute the percentage overlap between repertoires, the number of shared unique clonotypes was divided by the size of the smaller repertoire. Richness of each repertoire was evaluated using RTK rarefaction, the Chao1 estimator, and Recon v2.1 estimates of unobserved clonotypes. OLGA was used to compute generation probabilities for all TCRbeta clonotypes that the gDNA method yielded from a few donors. Sourced from immuneACCESS, this table was stored by TCRdb with only in-frame sequences that have V and J called. A share of the clones is absent; for the studies checked, an unresolved V gene accounts for under half, and the remainder has no known explanation. V, J and clone size were drawn from that table, and D and trimming were deduced from the DNA. A total of about 1 million clones appear in this sample, more than 60% of them only once. Of the sample, approximately 1.5% falls within the top ten clones.

Spanning cysteine to phenylalanine, the CDR3 consists of 13 amino acids. Only the CDR3 DNA stays, 39 bases, in frame from base 1. Per the germline V gene, LGHNA is the CDR1 and YSLEER is the CDR2. Trimming takes 0 bases from V and 6 bases from J, and the germline ends sit 6 bases apart. The study at large found these results: Sharing across a handful of donors was observed for around 5% of naive CD4, over 3% of naive CD8, 2.3% of memory CD4, and 0.4% of memory CD8 clonotypes. The genetic and exposure-history diversity represented was limited by the small number of donors. Estimated clonotype richness was generally larger for naive than for memory subsets. Pairwise subsampling led to the expectation that sequencing depth would affect the degree of clonotype sharing among donors. Compared with non-shared clonotypes, the clonotypes found in all four sorted-subset donors had higher generation probabilities. Sampling was restricted to blood, and TCR repertoires in tissues likely differ from the TCR repertoires found in blood. Rarefaction of sorted-subset datasets indicated incomplete sequencing despite the large sequencing depth.

The donors were healthy, HIV-negative adults who had no recently reported acute infections or vaccinations. Only Caucasian adults living in Nashville, Tennessee, USA were represented among the donors. Magnetic negative selection was used to enrich CD4+ T cells, after which naive cells were positively selected on CD45RA and the negative fraction became the memory subset. Blood was collected by leukapheresis, and PBMCs were isolated by Ficoll-Histopaque density gradient centrifugation and then cryopreserved in liquid nitrogen vapor phase. Analytical flow cytometry was used to check the purity and quantity of each magnetically sorted T cell population. Each sorted fraction had its genomic DNA isolated and then quantified by UV absorbance on a Nanodrop 2000c. Concerning this clone: Its antigen specificity is not known. Per-base quality was not reported, and no clone a single base away is much larger than it.

The rearranged chain carries TRBV4-3 and TRBJ1-5; a confident D gene designation cannot be given. The sequenced sample was memory CD4+ T cells sorted from blood. This sample's cell subset or site label indicates: CD45RA-negative fraction. The source of this sequence is a young man in good health. The DNA sequence reads TGCGCCAGCAGCCAAGATAAACGTCAGCCCCAGCATTTT. Its protein product is CASSQDKRQPQHF.